The rows below give T cell receptor beta chains drawn from one sample of a study of shared clonotypes between healthy human individuals. TCRdb keeps only in-frame clones here, not all; method: immunoSEQ multiplex PCR. This sample carries roughly 2,300,000 clones, 85% to 95% of them seen once, and the ten largest clones take 0.37%. Sequencing was carried out using naive CD4+ T cells from PBMCs. The receptors originated from a man younger than 30 in good health. Some clones in this sample may be carry-over from other donors' samples. Each CDR3 is given with its conserved first and last residue. A D gene is named only where the DNA matches it firmly. Expanded clones are given a class, and other clones once, few, many or no size at all.

V	size	D	J	DNA	CDR3
TRBV28	-	TRBD1	TRBJ1-6	TGTGCCAGCAGTCCACAGGGGTGGAATTCACCCCTCCACTTT	CASSPQGWNSPLHF
TRBV9	once	-	TRBJ1-2	TGTGCCAGCAGCGTAATGTCCAATCACTATGGCTACACCTTC	CASSVMSNHYGYTF
TRBV14	-	-	TRBJ2-1	TGTGCCAGCAGCCAGCCGGGAACCCGCCTCTACAATGAGCAGTTCTTC	CASSQPGTRLYNEQFF
TRBV5-1	-	TRBD2	TRBJ2-1	TGCGCCAGCAGCTCACTAGCGGGAGTGAACAATGAGCAGTTCTTC	CASSSLAGVNNEQFF
TRBV18	-	-	TRBJ2-7	TGTGCCAGCTCACCACTACAGGGAGGGAACTACGAGCAGTACTTC	CASSPLQGGNYEQYF
TRBV5-1	-	TRBD1	TRBJ2-1	TGCGCCAGCAGCCCATCCGGGACAGCAACCTACAATGAGCAGTTCTTC	CASSPSGTATYNEQFF
TRBV5-4	-	TRBD1	TRBJ1-5	TGTGCCAGCAGCTTGGGGGGACAGTTAAGCAATCAGCCCCAGCATTTT	CASSLGGQLSNQPQHF
TRBV6-5	-	-	TRBJ2-3	TGTGCCAGCACCTTCCCCGGGGTAGATACGCAGTATTTT	CASTFPGVDTQYF
TRBV6-1	once	-	TRBJ2-7	TGTGCCAGCAGTCGTCTAGTGGCATCATACTACGAGCAGTACTTC	CASSRLVASYYEQYF
TRBV6-5	-	-	TRBJ1-5	TGTGCCAGCAGTTACTCGATTGACCAGCCCCAGCATTTT	CASSYSIDQPQHF
TRBV18	-	-	TRBJ2-7	TGTGCCAGCTCACTGACTCCTGTCGAGCAGTACTTC	CASSLTPVEQYF
TRBV11-1	-	-	TRBJ2-5	TGTGCCAGCAGTCCCGGGCCGCTCCAAGAGACCCAGTACTTC	CASSPGPLQETQYF
TRBV27	-	-	TRBJ1-3	TGTGCCAGCAGTTTACCCCCTGATCTGGGGGCTGCTGGAAACACCATATATTTT	CASSLPPDLGAAGNTIYF
TRBV7-6	-	TRBD2	TRBJ2-7	TGTGCCAGCAGCTCACCCCCTAGCGGGAGCTACGAGCAGTACTTC	CASSSPPSGSYEQYF
TRBV5-6	-	TRBD1	TRBJ2-5	TGTGCCAGCAGCCTCCCCGACAGGGGACAAGAGACCCAGTACTTC	CASSLPDRGQETQYF
TRBV2	-	-	TRBJ1-4	TGTGCCAGCTCCACTATAGCTAATGAAAAACTGTTTTTT	CASSTIANEKLFF
TRBV27	once	-	TRBJ2-3	TGTGCCAGCAGTCCCCCTCGAGTCGGGGCCGCAGATACGCAGTATTTT	CASSPPRVGAADTQYF
TRBV19	-	-	TRBJ1-1	TGTGCCAGTAGTCCGGGACCCCCCGGTACTGAAGCTTTCTTT	CASSPGPPGTEAFF
TRBV9	-	TRBD1	TRBJ2-7	TGTGCCAGCAGCTTTGGACAGGGGAACTACGAGCAGTACTTC	CASSFGQGNYEQYF
TRBV5-4	once	-	TRBJ2-6	TGTGCCAGCCTCTCCCCCGGGGCCAACGTCCTGACTTTC	CASLSPGANVLTF
TRBV9	-	-	TRBJ2-1	TGTGCCAGCAGCGTGTTGAGCTACAATGAGCAGTTCTTC	CASSVLSYNEQFF
TRBV15	-	TRBD1	TRBJ1-6	TGTGCCACCAGCCACGGGACAGGGCTCTCACCCCTCCACTTT	CATSHGTGLSPLHF
TRBV29-1	-	-	TRBJ2-1	TGCAGCGTTAAGGACGGTGAGCAGTTCTTC	CSVKDGEQFF
TRBV28	-	TRBD1	TRBJ1-1	TGTGCCAGCACCCCGGGACAGGGGGGTGAAGCTTTCTTT	CASTPGQGGEAFF
TRBV5-1	-	TRBD2	TRBJ2-5	TGCGCCAGCAGCCCGGGGACTAGCGGGGGGCAAGAGACCCAGTACTTC	CASSPGTSGGQETQYF
TRBV2	-	-	TRBJ2-3	TGTGCCAGCAGTGTCAGGCTAGGTTGGGTTGGTAGGGATACGCAGTATTTT	CASSVRLGWVGRDTQYF
TRBV6-1	-	TRBD1	TRBJ1-1	TGTGCCAGCAGTGACCGGGACAGGGACACTGAAGCTTTCTTT	CASSDRDRDTEAFF
TRBV19	-	-	TRBJ2-6	TGTGCCAGTAGTATTAACGGAGCCAACGTCCTGACTTTC	CASSINGANVLTF
TRBV7-9	-	TRBD1	TRBJ2-7	TGTGCCAGCAGCACCCAGGGGGCAGACTACGAGCAGTACTTC	CASSTQGADYEQYF
TRBV27	-	-	TRBJ2-1	TGTGCCAGCAGCCGCCGGGACGTCACCTACAATGAGCAGTTCTTC	CASSRRDVTYNEQFF
TRBV5-4	-	TRBD2	TRBJ2-3	TGTGCCAGCAGCTTGGGGGGGGGTCGGGCAGATACGCAGTATTTT	CASSLGGGRADTQYF
TRBV6-1	once	TRBD1	TRBJ1-1	TGTGCCAGCAGTGTGGACAGGGTAGGCACTGAAGCTTTCTTT	CASSVDRVGTEAFF
TRBV7-3	-	TRBD2	TRBJ2-3	TGTGCCAGCAGCTTTAGCGGGAGTGGGACAGATACGCAGTATTTT	CASSFSGSGTDTQYF
TRBV6-1	-	TRBD1	TRBJ2-5	TGTGCCAGCAGTGAAGGGACGGGACAGCAGACCCAGTACTTC	CASSEGTGQQTQYF
TRBV7-7	-	-	TRBJ2-6	TGTGCCAGCAGCTTAGGGACAGAATCCTCTGGGGCCAACGTCCTGACTTTC	CASSLGTESSGANVLTF
TRBV6-4	-	-	TRBJ1-5	TGTGCCAGCAGTATCTCATCGGGCAATCAGCCCCAGCATTTT	CASSISSGNQPQHF